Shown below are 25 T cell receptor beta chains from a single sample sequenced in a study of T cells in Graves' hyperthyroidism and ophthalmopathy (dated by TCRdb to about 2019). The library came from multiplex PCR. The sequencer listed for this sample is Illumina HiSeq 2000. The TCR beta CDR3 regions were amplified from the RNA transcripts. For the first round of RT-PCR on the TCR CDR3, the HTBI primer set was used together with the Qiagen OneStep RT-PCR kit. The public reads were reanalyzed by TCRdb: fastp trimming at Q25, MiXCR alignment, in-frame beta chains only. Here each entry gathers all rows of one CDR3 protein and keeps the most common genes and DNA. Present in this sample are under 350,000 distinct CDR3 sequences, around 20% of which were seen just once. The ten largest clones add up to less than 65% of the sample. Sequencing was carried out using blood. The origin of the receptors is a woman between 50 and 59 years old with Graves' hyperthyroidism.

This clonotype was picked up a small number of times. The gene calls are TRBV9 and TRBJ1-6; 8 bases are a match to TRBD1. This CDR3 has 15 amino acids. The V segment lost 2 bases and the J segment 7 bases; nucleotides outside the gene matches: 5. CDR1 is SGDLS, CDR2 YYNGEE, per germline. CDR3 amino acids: CASSVGQGQNSPLHF. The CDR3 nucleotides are TGTGCCAGCAGCGTCGGACAGGGCCAAAATTCACCCCTCCACTTT.

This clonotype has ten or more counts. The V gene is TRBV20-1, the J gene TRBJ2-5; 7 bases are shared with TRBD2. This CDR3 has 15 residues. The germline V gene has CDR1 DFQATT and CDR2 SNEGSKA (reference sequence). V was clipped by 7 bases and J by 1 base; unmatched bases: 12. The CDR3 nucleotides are TGCAGTGTACTGTTTGGGGGAGGGATCCAAGAGACCCAGTACTTC. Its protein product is CSVLFGGGIQETQYF.

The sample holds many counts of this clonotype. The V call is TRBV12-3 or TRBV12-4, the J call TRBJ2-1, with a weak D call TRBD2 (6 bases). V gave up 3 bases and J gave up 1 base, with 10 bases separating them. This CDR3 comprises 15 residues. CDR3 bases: TGTGCCAGCAGTTTTGGCCTAGCGTCCTACAATGAGCAGTTCTTC. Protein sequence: CASSFGLASYNEQFF.

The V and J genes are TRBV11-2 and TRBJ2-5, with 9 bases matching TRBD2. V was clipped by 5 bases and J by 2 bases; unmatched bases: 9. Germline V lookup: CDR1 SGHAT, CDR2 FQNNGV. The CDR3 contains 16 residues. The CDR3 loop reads CASSPRLAGIQETQYF. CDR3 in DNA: TGTGCCAGCAGCCCCCGCCTAGCGGGGATACAAGAGACCCAGTACTTC.

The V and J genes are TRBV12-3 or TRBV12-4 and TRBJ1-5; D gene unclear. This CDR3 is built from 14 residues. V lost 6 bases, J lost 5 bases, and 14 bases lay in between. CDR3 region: CASSPTWPDQPQHF. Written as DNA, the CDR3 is TGTGCCAGCAGCCCCACTTGGCCGGATCAGCCCCAGCATTTT.

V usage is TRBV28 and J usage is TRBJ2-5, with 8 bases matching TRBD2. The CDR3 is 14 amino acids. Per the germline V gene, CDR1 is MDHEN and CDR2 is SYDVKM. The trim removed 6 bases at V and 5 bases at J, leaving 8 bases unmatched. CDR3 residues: CASRKLAEGETQYF. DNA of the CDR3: TGTGCCAGCAGAAAACTAGCGGAGGGGGAGACCCAGTACTTC.

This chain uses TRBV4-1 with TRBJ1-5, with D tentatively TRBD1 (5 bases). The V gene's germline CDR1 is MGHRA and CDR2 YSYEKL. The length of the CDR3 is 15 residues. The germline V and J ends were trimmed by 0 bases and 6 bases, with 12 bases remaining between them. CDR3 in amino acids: CASSQDRGGGQPQHF. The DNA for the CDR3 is TGCGCCAGCAGCCAAGATCGGGGGGGAGGTCAGCCCCAGCATTTT.

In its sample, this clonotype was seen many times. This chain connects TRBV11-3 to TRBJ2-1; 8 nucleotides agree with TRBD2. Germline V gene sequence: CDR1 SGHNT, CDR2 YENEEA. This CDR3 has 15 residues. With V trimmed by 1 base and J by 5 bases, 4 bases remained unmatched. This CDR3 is CASSLGLAGNNEQFF. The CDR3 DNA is TGTGCCAGCAGCTTAGGGCTAGCGGGTAACAATGAGCAGTTCTTC.

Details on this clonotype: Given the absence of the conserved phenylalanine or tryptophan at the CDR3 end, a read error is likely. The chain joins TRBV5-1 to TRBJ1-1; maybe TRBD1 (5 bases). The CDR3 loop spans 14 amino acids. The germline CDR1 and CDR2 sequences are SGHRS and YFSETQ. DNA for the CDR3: TGCGCCAGCTGCAGGGAGGGGATGAACACTAAAGCTTTCCTT. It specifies CASCREGMNTKAFL.

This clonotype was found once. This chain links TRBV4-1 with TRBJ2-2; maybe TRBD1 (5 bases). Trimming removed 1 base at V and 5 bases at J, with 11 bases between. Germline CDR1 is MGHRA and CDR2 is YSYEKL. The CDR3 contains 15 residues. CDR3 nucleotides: TGCGCCAGCAGCCAAGCTTACCAGGGTACCGGGGAGCTGTTTTTT. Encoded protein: CASSQAYQGTGELFF.

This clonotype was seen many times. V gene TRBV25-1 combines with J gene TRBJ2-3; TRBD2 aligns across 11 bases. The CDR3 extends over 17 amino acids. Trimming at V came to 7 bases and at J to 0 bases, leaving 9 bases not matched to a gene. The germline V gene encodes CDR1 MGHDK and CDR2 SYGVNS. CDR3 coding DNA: TGTGCCAGCACCTGCGGACTAGCGGGCCCTAGCACAGATACGCAGTATTTT. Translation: CASTCGLAGPSTDTQYF.

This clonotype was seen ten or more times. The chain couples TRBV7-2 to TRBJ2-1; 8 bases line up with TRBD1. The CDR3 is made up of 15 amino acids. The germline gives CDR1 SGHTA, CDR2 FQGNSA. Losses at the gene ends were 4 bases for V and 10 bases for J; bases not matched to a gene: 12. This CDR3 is CASSYSGTGLLEQFF. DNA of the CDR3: TGTGCCAGCAGCTACTCCGGGACAGGCTTACTCGAGCAGTTCTTC. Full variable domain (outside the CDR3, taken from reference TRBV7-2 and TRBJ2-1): GAGVSQSPSNKVTEKGKDVELRCDPISGHTALYWYRQSLGQGLEFLIYFQGNSAPDKSGLPSDRFSAERTGGSVSTLTIQRTQQEDSAVYLCASSYSGTGLLEQFFGPGTRLTVL.

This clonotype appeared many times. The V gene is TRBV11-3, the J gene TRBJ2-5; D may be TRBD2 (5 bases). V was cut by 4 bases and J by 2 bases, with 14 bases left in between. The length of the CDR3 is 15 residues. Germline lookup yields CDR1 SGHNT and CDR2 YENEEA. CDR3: CASSSSLTGQETQYF. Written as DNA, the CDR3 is TGTGCCAGCAGCTCAAGCTTGACGGGGCAAGAGACCCAGTACTTC.

CDR3 bases: TGCGCCAGCAGCTTGGGCCTTCAGGGAAACGGCGGCTACACCTTC. Its translation is CASSLGLQGNGGYTF. The V gene is TRBV5-1, the J gene TRBJ1-2; possibly TRBD1 for D (5 bases). This CDR3 has 15 amino acids. The V gene lost 0 bases and the J gene lost 8 bases, with 17 bases spanning the gap. Germline V gene sequence: CDR1 SGHRS, CDR2 YFSETQ.

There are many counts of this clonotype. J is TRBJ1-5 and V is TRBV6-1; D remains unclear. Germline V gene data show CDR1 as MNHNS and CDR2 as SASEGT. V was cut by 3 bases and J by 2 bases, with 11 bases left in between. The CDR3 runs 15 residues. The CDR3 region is CASSDAAGGNQPQHF. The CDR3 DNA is TGTGCCAGCAGTGACGCCGCCGGGGGCAATCAGCCCCAGCATTTT.

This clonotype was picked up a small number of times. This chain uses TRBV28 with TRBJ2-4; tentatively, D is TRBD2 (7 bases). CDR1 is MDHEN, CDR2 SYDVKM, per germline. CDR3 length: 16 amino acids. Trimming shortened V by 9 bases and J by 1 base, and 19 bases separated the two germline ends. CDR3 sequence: CASTPRGEGAKNIQYF. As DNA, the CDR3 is TGTGCCAGTACCCCAAGGGGGGAGGGGGCCAAAAACATTCAGTACTTC.

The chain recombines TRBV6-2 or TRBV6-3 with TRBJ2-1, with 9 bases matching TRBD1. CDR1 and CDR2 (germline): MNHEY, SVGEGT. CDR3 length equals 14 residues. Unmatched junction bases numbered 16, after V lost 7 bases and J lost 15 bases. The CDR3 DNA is TGTGCCAGCAAATGGGACAGGGATAGCCGGATTGGGTTCTTC. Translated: CASKWDRDSRIGFF.

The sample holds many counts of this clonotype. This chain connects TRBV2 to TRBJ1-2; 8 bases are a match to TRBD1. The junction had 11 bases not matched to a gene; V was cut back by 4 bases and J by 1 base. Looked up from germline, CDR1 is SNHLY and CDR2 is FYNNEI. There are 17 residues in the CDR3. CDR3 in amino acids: CASSVGTGPGSNYGYTF. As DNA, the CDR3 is TGTGCCAGCAGTGTGGGGACAGGACCCGGGAGTAACTATGGCTACACCTTC.

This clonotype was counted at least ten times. The CDR3 DNA reads TGCAGTGCTAGCCTAGGGGGGCGAGATACGCAGTATTTT. Its protein is CSASLGGRDTQYF. The chain is built from TRBV20-1 and TRBJ2-3, with D perhaps matching TRBD1 or TRBD2 (6 bases each). Germline CDR1 reads DFQATT; CDR2 reads SNEGSKA (reference sequence). Between the trimmed V and J ends, which lost 3 bases and 5 bases, there was a span of 12 bases. This CDR3 contains 13 residues.

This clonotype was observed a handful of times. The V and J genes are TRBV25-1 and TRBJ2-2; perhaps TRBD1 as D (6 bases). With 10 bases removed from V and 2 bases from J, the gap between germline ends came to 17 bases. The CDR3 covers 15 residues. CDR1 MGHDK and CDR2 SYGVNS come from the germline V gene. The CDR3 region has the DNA TGTGCCACAAGCGCGGACAGAGTAAACACCGGGGAGCTGTTTTTT. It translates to CATSADRVNTGELFF. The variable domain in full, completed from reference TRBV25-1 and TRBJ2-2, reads EADIYQTPRYLVIGTGKKITLECSQTMGHDKMYWYQQDPGMELHLIHYSYGVNSTEKGDLSSESTVSRIRTEHFPLTLESARPSHTSQYLCATSADRVNTGELFFGEGSRLTVL.

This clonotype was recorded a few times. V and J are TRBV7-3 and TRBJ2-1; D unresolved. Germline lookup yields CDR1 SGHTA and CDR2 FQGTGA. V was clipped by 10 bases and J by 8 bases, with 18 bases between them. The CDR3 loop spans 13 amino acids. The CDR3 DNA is TGTGCCACCTCCCCCGTGGGGTTCGATGAGCAGTTCTTC. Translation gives CATSPVGFDEQFF. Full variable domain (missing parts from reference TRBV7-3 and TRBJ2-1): GAGVSQTPSNKVTEKGKYVELRCDPISGHTALYWYRQSLGQGPEFLIYFQGTGAADDSGLPNDRFFAVRPEGSVSTLKIQRTERGDSAVYLCATSPVGFDEQFFGPGTRLTVL.

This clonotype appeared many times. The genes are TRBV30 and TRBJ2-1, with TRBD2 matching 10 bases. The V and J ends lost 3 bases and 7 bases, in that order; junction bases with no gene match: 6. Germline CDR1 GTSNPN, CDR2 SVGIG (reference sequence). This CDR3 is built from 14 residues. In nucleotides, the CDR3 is TGTGCCTGGAGCAGCGGGAGGGTCCCGAATGAGCAGTTCTTC. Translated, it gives CAWSSGRVPNEQFF.

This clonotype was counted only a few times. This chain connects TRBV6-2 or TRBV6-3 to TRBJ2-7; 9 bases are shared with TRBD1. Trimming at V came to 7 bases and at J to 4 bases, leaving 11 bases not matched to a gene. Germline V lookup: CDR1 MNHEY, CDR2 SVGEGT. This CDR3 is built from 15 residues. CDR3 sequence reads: CASTDPGTGRYEQYF. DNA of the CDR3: TGTGCCAGCACCGACCCCGGGACAGGGCGATACGAGCAGTACTTC.

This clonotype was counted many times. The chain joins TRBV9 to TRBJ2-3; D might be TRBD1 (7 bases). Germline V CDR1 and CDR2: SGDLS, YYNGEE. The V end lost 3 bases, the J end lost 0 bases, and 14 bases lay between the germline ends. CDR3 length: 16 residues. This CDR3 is CASSESPGGSTDTQYF. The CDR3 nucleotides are TGTGCCAGCAGCGAGTCTCCAGGGGGGAGCACAGATACGCAGTATTTT.

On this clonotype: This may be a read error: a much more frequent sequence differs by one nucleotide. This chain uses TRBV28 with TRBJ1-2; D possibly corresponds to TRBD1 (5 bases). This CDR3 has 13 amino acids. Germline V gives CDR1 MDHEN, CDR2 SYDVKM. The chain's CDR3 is CVSSFRQNYGYTF. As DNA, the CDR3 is TGTGTCAGCAGTTTCCGACAGAACTATGGCTACACCTTC.